The 9 T cell receptor beta chains below all came from one sample that was sequenced in a study of breast tumors, draining lymph nodes, adjacent tissues. Breast cancer patients provided tissue from their axillary draining lymph nodes. TCRdb passed the multiplex PCR reads through MiXCR, listing each CDR3 protein once. The sample lists about 89,000 distinct CDR3 sequences, around 30% seen once, with over 8% in the top ten. The sequencing sample was made of axillary lymph node tissue. The receptors shown here come from a female donor with breast cancer. Some clones in this sample may be carry-over from other donors' samples.

This clonotype occurred many times. The V and J genes are TRBV19 and TRBJ2-1; D unclear. The CDR3 covers 13 residues. V lost 4 bases, J lost 7 bases, and 11 bases lay in between. Looked up from germline, CDR1 is LNHDA and CDR2 is SQIVND (reference sequence). In nucleotides, the CDR3 is TGTGCCAGTAGTACGGTATCAGAAAATGAGCAGTTCTTC. This encodes CASSTVSENEQFF.

This clonotype has at least ten counts. The chain employs TRBV7-9 and TRBJ1-5, with D uncertain. Germline loops: CDR1 SEHNR, CDR2 FQNEAQ (reference sequence). The CDR3 is made up of 12 amino acids. The V end was cut by 0 bases, the J end by 6 bases, with 3 bases between. CDR3 residues: CASSLAGQPQHF. The CDR3 nucleotides read TGTGCCAGCAGCTTAGCGGGTCAGCCCCAGCATTTT.

Many counts were recorded for this clonotype. This may be a read error, as it is one base from a much larger clone. V is TRBV6-6 and J is TRBJ1-2; a weak D match, TRBD1 (5 bases). V was shortened by 7 bases and J by 5 bases, with 26 bases between the two germline ends. Per germline, CDR1 MNHNY and CDR2 SVGAGI (reference sequence). The CDR3 totals 17 residues. In nucleotides, the CDR3 is TGTGCCAGCACCCACGGGGGGAAGACCCTAGGAATATATGGCTACACCTTC. Encoded protein: CASTHGGKTLGIYGYTF.

The sample holds many counts of this clonotype. The rearrangement joins TRBV2 to TRBJ2-1; unclear D gene. Germline V gene data show CDR1 as SNHLY and CDR2 as FYNNEI. V was cut by 4 bases and J by 5 bases, with 9 bases left in between. The length of the CDR3 is 13 residues. The CDR3 DNA sequence: TGTGCCAGCAGTGTCGACTTTAACAATGAGCAGTTCTTC. Protein: CASSVDFNNEQFF.

V is TRBV11-2 and J is TRBJ2-7; D ambiguous. The germline gives CDR1 SGHAT, CDR2 FQNNGV. This CDR3 has 15 amino acids. V lost 5 bases to trimming and J lost 6 bases, with 20 bases between them. CDR3 nucleotide sequence: TGTGCCAGCAGCCTCAGACCGGACGCAGCCTGCGAGCAGTACTTC. This sequence encodes CASSLRPDAACEQYF.

The chain recombines TRBV6-6 with TRBJ2-5; 12 bases agree with TRBD1. There are 17 residues in the CDR3. V was pared by 5 bases and J by 4 bases, with 11 bases of the junction left unmatched. Germline V gene data show CDR1 as MNHNY and CDR2 as SVGAGI (reference sequence). DNA for the CDR3: TGTGCCAGCAGTCACGTCCCGGGACAGGGGGCAGGAGAGACCCAGTACTTC. It translates to CASSHVPGQGAGETQYF.

V gene TRBV10-3 combines with J gene TRBJ2-2; D not certain. The CDR3 is 15 residues long. In germline, CDR1 is ENHRY, CDR2 SYGVKD. Trimming cost V 4 bases and J 0 bases, with 9 bases left between them. The DNA of the CDR3 is TGTGCCATCAGTGCAGTGGTAGCGAACACCGGGGAGCTGTTTTTT. It codes for CAISAVVANTGELFF.

This clonotype has only a few counts. The chain joins TRBV29-1 to TRBJ1-1, with TRBD1 matching over 11 bases. The V gene's germline CDR1 is SQVTM and CDR2 ANQGSEA. The length of the CDR3 is 13 residues. The CDR3 sequence: CTGQGAGNTEAFF. The CDR3 DNA reads TGCACCGGACAGGGGGCGGGAAACACTGAAGCTTTCTTT. Complete variable domain (other parts from reference TRBV29-1 and TRBJ1-1): SAVISQKPSRDICQRGTSLTIQCQVDSQVTMMFWYRQQPGQSLTLIATANQGSEATYESGFVIDKFPISRPNLTFSTLTVSNMSPEDSSIYLCTGQGAGNTEAFFGQGTRLTVV.

At least ten counts were recorded for this clonotype. The chain uses TRBV11-2 and TRBJ2-7; 8 bases match TRBD2. The length of the CDR3 is 13 residues. CDR1 is SGHAT and CDR2 is FQNNGV in the germline V gene. With V trimmed by 5 bases and J by 4 bases, 4 bases remained unmatched. CDR3 sequence (DNA): TGTGCCAGCAGCGGCGGGAGGACTTACGAGCAGTACTTC. It yields the protein CASSGGRTYEQYF.